This T cell receptor beta chain derives from a study of T cells in Graves' hyperthyroidism and ophthalmopathy (dated by TCRdb to between 2018 and 2021). With respect to the entire study: Peripheral blood was collected at initial diagnosis, before any treatment. A discovery cohort of around 100 patients, about 40 with Graves' ophthalmopathy and 57 with stable Graves' hyperthyroidism, was used to find distinguishing TCR V-J signatures. An independent validation cohort of around 20 hyperthyroidism patients and roughly 16 patients who later progressed to ophthalmopathy tested prospective prediction of ophthalmopathy. The 90 or so discovery patients were randomly split 7:3 into training and test sets. The study also compared thyroid tissue and blood T-cell repertoires from a handful of Graves' hyperthyroidism patients. Following sampling, methimazole starting at 30 mg daily was given to hyperthyroidism patients, and high-dose intravenous methylprednisolone was given to ophthalmopathy patients. According to the paper, TCR Vbeta CDR3 sequencing was carried out on approximately 140 peripheral blood samples, which came from around 43 ophthalmopathy, approximately 72 hyperthyroidism and roughly 17 progressor patients. Beyond this particular receptor, the publication reports: No statistical method was used to fix the sample size in advance, and group allocation was not hidden from the investigators. In validation, the model predicted progression to ophthalmopathy with 65% to 71% sensitivity and around 72% specificity, a median of about 6 months before onset. In cross-validation, a model built on a 13 V-J signature told ophthalmopathy apart from stable hyperthyroidism with under 90% sensitivity and about 81% specificity, and in testing the same model reached 80%/75%. Most expanded thyroid clonotypes (frequency above 0.001) were also detected in blood, a finding suggesting that blood repertoires may reflect thyroid immune responses.

Ophthalmopathy patients had moderately to severely active disease, with a Clinical Activity Score of 3 or more, a NOSPECS grade of 4 or more, and a disease duration of less than 3 months. Patients with uncontrolled infections, other autoimmune diseases, pregnancy or lactation were excluded. Diagnoses were established on the basis of clinical symptoms, serum thyroxine and TRAb, thyroid ultrasound, and orbital computed tomography. PBMCs were isolated from 10 ml of fresh peripheral blood by Ficoll-Paque density gradient centrifugation. Total RNA was extracted with Trizol reagent, and quality was checked on an Agilent 2100 Bioanalyzer. The CDR3 spans 15 residues, from the cysteine through the phenylalanine. Kept here is only the CDR3 DNA, which spans 45 bases and is read in frame from base 1. CDR1 and CDR2 are drawn from the germline V gene: MDHEN, SYDVKM. Germline trimming amounts to 4 bases on V and 4 bases on J, with 4 as the count of junction bases outside the gene matches.

TCR beta CDR3 regions were amplified from RNA transcripts. The first round of RT-PCR for the TCR CDR3 was performed with the HTBI primer set and the Qiagen OneStep RT-PCR kit. Libraries were constructed in a second round of multiplex PCR, after which size selection and purification were performed. The libraries were sequenced on an Illumina HiSeq2000 using paired-end 100 bp reads. The study's processing was this. SOAPnuke was used to process the raw data, removing reads that contained adapters or uncalled bases, had a mean Phred below 15, or lacked an exact match to the constant primer or identifier. High-quality paired reads were merged using COPE v1.2.5, and each unique nucleotide sequence was defined as a clonotype. MiTCR v1.1 was used to align the clonotypes against IMGT TRBV, TRBD and TRBJ reference segments. Only V-J combinations with frequency above 0.0001, covering 99.2% of repertoires, were analysed. A TCS score was defined as the ratio between F50 (clonal expansion) and ExV (chaos), using BLOSUM62-based TCRdist between CDR3 peptides within each V-J. Welch's t-statistics and random forest reduced around 520 V-J features to 13, which were used in a naive Bayes classifier (R e1071). TCRdb passed the public sequencing reads through fastp at Q25 and MiXCR, retaining productive beta sequences. Merged by CDR3 protein, the rows form single entries marked with the most common genes and DNA. The authors' filters were not applied to this entry. The sample profile shows about 260,000 distinct CDR3 sequences; approximately 23% of them were found once. The top ten hold roughly 60% of the sample.

This clonotype has a count of ten or more. What this receptor recognizes is not known. The sample holds no much larger clone one base away, and base qualities are not on file. The rearrangement joined TRBV28 to TRBJ2-2, and 9 bases in between align with TRBD2. Sequenced input: blood. This receptor was obtained from a man aged 30 to 39 with Graves' ophthalmopathy. The CDR3 amino acid sequence is: CASSSLAGLTGELFF. At the DNA level, the sequence is TGTGCCAGCAGTTCCCTAGCGGGACTCACCGGGGAGCTGTTTTTT.